This T cell receptor (beta chain) was found in a study of blood T cell repertoires in COVID-19 (dated by TCRdb to 2018 to 2020). For the study in its entirety: Samples covering the acute and convalescent phases of COVID-19 were provided by collaborators in the United States, Italy and Spain. Subjects who had been exposed to COVID-19, were actively infected with it, or had recovered from it provided the deeply sampled blood TCRbeta repertoires that made up the dataset. The sample metadata nearly always contained a de-identified subject ID, COVID-19 status, age in years and sex. Samples came from the ongoing ImmuneRACE study (first 160 participants) plus 1,254 subjects from 6 global collaborators. The repertoires were released in a freely available public database intended as a resource for research on the immune response to SARS-CoV-2. Where available, HLA class I and class II types were taken from metadata supplied by the sample provider and were not determined by assay-based typing. The prospective study material was composed of cDNA or gDNA derived from T cells, B-cell-depleted T cells, or PBMCs.

TCRbeta CDR3 regions were amplified from genomic DNA by means of the immunoSEQ Assay, a bias-controlled multiplex PCR. As for the original processing: The number of nucleated cells in each sample was estimated from the amplification of reference gene primers within the assay. Sequence reads were collapsed and filtered to measure the absolute abundance of every unique TCRbeta CDR3 rearrangement. For each sample, productive Simpson clonality was calculated as the square root of Simpson's diversity index over productive rearrangements. TCRdb's version of the immuneACCESS table is confined to in-frame rearrangements and falls short of the full clone set. An unresolved V gene accounts for under half of the shortfall where checked; the remainder is of unknown origin. V and J calls and clone size follow that table, whereas D and trimming were derived from the DNA. The sample records 68,000 or so clones, about 91% of which are singletons. About 8.1% of the sample belongs to the ten largest clones.

Paper-wide results and their limitations: How much clinical and demographic metadata was included differed by source and by participant, and the metadata was provided uncurated.

The CDR3, from cysteine to phenylalanine, totals 16 residues. Only the CDR3 DNA stays, 48 bases, in frame from base 1. Trimmed from V: 7 bases; trimmed from J: 4 bases; junction bases lacking a gene match: 7. CDR1 SNHLY and CDR2 FYNNEI are derived from the germline V gene. On this clone: Its antigen has not been determined. Base-call qualities are not available, and no considerably larger clone is one nucleotide away.

The collaborating institutions used their own protocols to collect whole blood in K2EDTA tubes. Collaborator samples were shipped for TCRbeta analysis as frozen whole blood, isolated PBMCs, or DNA extracted from either sample type. Sequencing input: peripheral blood. Recombination connected TRBV2 to TRBJ2-1; 13 junctional bases match TRBD2. The TCR sequence derives from a man between 45 and 60 years old with active COVID-19. The CDR3 in this case is CASTLGLAGVYNEQFF. The DNA sequence is as follows: TGTGCCAGCACCCTAGGACTAGCGGGAGTTTACAATGAGCAGTTCTTC.